This T cell receptor (beta chain) originates from a study of shared clonotypes between healthy human individuals. Study-wide points: The small donor group covered limited genetic and exposure diversity.

It was about 210 ng DNA, 28,000 or so T cell genomes, that sorted-subset replicate PCRs used. Original data processing: Owing to the provision of junction-only sequences devoid of quality scores by immunoSEQ, filtering differed. TCRdb's table, derived via immunoSEQ multiplex PCR, lists solely in-frame clones and lacks some. Clonal size and the V and J genes are those of that table, whereas D and trimming came from the DNA. The sample has about 1.5 million clones, approximately 98% seen once. Worth noting for this clone: Its target is not known.

The healthy adult donors were HIV-negative and reported no recent acute infections or vaccinations. Sequenced input: naive CD4+ T cells sorted from blood. The subset here: CD45RA+ positively selected. This receptor was identified in a man younger than 40 in good health.

The DNA of the CDR3 is TGTGCCAGCAGCTCTAGTGGCCCGGGACAGCCCCAGCATTTT. Translated, it gives CASSSSGPGQPQHF. The chain recombines TRBV7-3 with TRBJ1-5; D unresolved. With 4 bases removed from V and 7 bases from J, the gap between germline ends came to 14 bases. This CDR3 is built from 14 residues. Germline V gives CDR1 SGHTA, CDR2 FQGTGA.